One sample yielded the 32 T cell receptor beta chains listed below, sequenced in a study of T cell repertoires in ileal Crohn's disease. The method was immunoSEQ multiplex PCR; TCRdb's version includes in-frame clones alone and lacks a portion of them. The sample records 6,500 to 7,000 clones, approximately 86% being singletons. Sequencing input: ileal tissue. These receptors were collected from an adult with Crohn's disease.

The chain employs TRBV6-6 and TRBJ2-1; tentatively, D is TRBD1 (6 bases). Per the germline V gene, CDR1 is MNHNY and CDR2 is SVGAGI (reference sequence). The CDR3 runs to 14 residues. V lost 0 bases and J 9 bases, leaving 12 bases between the germline ends. In DNA, the CDR3 is TGTGCCAGCAGTTACTCACAACAGGGAGCTGAGCAGTTCTTC. Its translation: CASSYSQQGAEQFF.

The chain couples TRBV6-4 to TRBJ2-1; 10 bases map to TRBD2. CDR3 length: 15 amino acids. J gave up 0 bases and V 5 bases, and 1 base lay outside the gene matches. The germline V gene encodes CDR1 MRHNA and CDR2 SNTAGT. CDR3 residues: CASSLAGDSYNEQFF. Written as DNA, the CDR3 is TGTGCCAGCAGTCTAGCGGGAGACTCCTACAATGAGCAGTTCTTC.

This clone was observed a handful of times. This rearrangement joins TRBV18 to TRBJ1-2; D is ambiguous. CDR3 length: 13 residues. CDR1 and CDR2 from the germline V gene are KGHSH and LQKENI. V dropped 2 bases and J dropped 8 bases, with 12 bases sitting between them. CDR3 nucleotides: TGTGCCAGCTCACCAAAAGTAATGGGCGGCTACACCTTC. As protein: CASSPKVMGGYTF.

This rearrangement joins TRBV27 to TRBJ1-2, with a weak D call TRBD1 (5 bases). This CDR3 has 13 residues. Trimming shortened V by 2 bases and J by 8 bases, and 12 bases separated the two germline ends. Germline loops: CDR1 MNHEY, CDR2 SMNVEV (reference sequence). Here the CDR3 reads CASSLTGTSGYTF. The CDR3 DNA reads TGTGCCAGCAGTTTAACAGGCACCTCCGGCTACACCTTC.

There are a few counts of this clone. This rearrangement joins TRBV27 to TRBJ2-7; no reliable D call. Germline V gene sequence: CDR1 MNHEY, CDR2 SMNVEV (reference sequence). The CDR3 totals 14 residues. V was pared by 5 bases and J by 0 bases, with 11 bases between. In DNA form, the CDR3 reads TGTGCCAGCAGTCCCTCACCAGTCTCCTACGAGCAGTACTTC. Protein sequence: CASSPSPVSYEQYF.

This clone turned up a few times. J is TRBJ1-5 and V is TRBV7-2; D unclear. This CDR3 spans 13 amino acids. The V gene lost 8 bases and the J gene lost 5 bases, with 13 bases spanning the gap. Per the germline V gene, CDR1 is SGHTA and CDR2 is FQGNSA. CDR3 amino acids: CASSQVGYQPQHF. DNA of the CDR3: TGTGCCAGCTCCCAGGTGGGTTATCAGCCCCAGCATTTT.

The CDR3 region has the DNA TGCGCCAGCAGCTCTAGTGCGGGAGGAACAACATACAATGAGCAGTTCTTC. It yields the protein CASSSSAGGTTYNEQFF. The chain has TRBV5-1 and TRBJ2-1, with TRBD2 matching over 8 bases. There are 17 residues in the CDR3. The germline gives CDR1 SGHRS, CDR2 YFSETQ. Trimming removed 3 bases from V and 4 bases from J; junction bases left unmatched: 12.

V usage is TRBV28 and J usage is TRBJ2-7; a weak D match, TRBD2 (6 bases). This CDR3 spans 15 amino acids. Germline CDR1 MDHEN, CDR2 SYDVKM. Trimming pared 5 bases from V and 2 bases from J, leaving 16 bases between. As DNA, the CDR3 is TGTGCCAGCAGTCAACCACCCCCGGGGGCCTACGAGCAGTACTTC. This sequence encodes CASSQPPPGAYEQYF.

The V and J genes are TRBV6-1 and TRBJ2-5; D is possibly TRBD1 (5 bases). CDR3 length: 14 amino acids. The V end was cut by 2 bases, the J end by 9 bases, with 16 bases between. Germline CDR1 is MNHNS and CDR2 is SASEGT. The CDR3 protein is CASSEKTAKRPQYF. For the CDR3, the DNA is TGTGCCAGCAGTGAAAAGACAGCCAAGAGACCCCAGTACTTC.

The chain combines TRBV10-3 with TRBJ2-7; 9 nucleotides agree with TRBD1. V shed 10 bases and J 2 bases; nucleotides not matched to a gene: 9. This CDR3 is built from 14 residues. Germline lookup yields CDR1 ENHRY and CDR2 SYGVKD. The chain's CDR3 is CATKLQGAPYEQYF. DNA of the CDR3: TGTGCCACTAAACTACAGGGGGCCCCCTACGAGCAGTACTTC.

The chain joins TRBV29-1 to TRBJ1-2, with 8 bases identical to TRBD1. The germline V gene encodes CDR1 SQVTM and CDR2 ANQGSEA. The CDR3 covers 11 residues. The V segment lost 7 bases and the J segment 7 bases; nucleotides outside the gene matches: 5. The CDR3 loop reads CSGGTGRGYTF. In DNA form, the CDR3 reads TGCAGCGGGGGGACAGGACGTGGCTACACCTTC.

The V and J genes are TRBV15 and TRBJ2-1, with TRBD2 identical over 9 bases. Trimming removed 5 bases from V and 6 bases from J; junction bases left unmatched: 5. The CDR3 covers 14 residues. Germline CDR1 and CDR2: LNHNV and YYDKDF (reference sequence). DNA of the CDR3: TGTGCCACCAGCGCGGGACTAGCTATCAATGAGCAGTTCTTC. It specifies CATSAGLAINEQFF.

The chain carries TRBV6-5 and TRBJ1-2; 8 positions agree with TRBD1. CDR1 is MNHEY, CDR2 SVGAGI, per germline. Trimming at V came to 10 bases and at J to 7 bases, leaving 14 bases not matched to a gene. CDR3 length: 14 residues. The CDR3 spells CATYGQGRMRGYTF. The CDR3 nucleotides read TGTGCCACCTATGGACAGGGACGGATGCGTGGCTACACCTTC.

This rearrangement joins TRBV11-2 to TRBJ2-7; TRBD2 matches at 8 bases. With V trimmed by 2 bases and J by 3 bases, 3 bases remained unmatched. This CDR3 has 14 amino acids. CDR1 SGHAT and CDR2 FQNNGV come from the germline V gene. CDR3 loop: CASSLISGSYEQYF. In DNA, the CDR3 is TGTGCCAGCAGCTTAATCAGCGGGAGCTACGAGCAGTACTTC.

The chain carries TRBV4-2 and TRBJ2-7, with 10 nucleotides matching TRBD2. CDR1 is LGHNA and CDR2 is YNFKEQ in the germline V gene. V shed 1 base, J shed 4 bases, and the junction held 4 bases outside the gene matches. The CDR3 is made up of 15 amino acids. CDR3 sequence (DNA): TGTGCCAGCAGCCAAGGTGCTAGCGGGAGTTACGAGCAGTACTTC. Protein sequence: CASSQGASGSYEQYF.

V is TRBV28 and J is TRBJ2-2, with TRBD2 matching over 10 bases. Germline V CDR1 and CDR2: MDHEN, SYDVKM. Unmatched junction bases numbered 10, after V lost 5 bases and J lost 4 bases. The CDR3 covers 17 residues. CDR3 DNA sequence: TGTGCCAGCAGTCCTATTTCGACTAGCGGGTTCACCGGGGAGCTGTTTTTT. As protein: CASSPISTSGFTGELFF.

This chain uses TRBV19 with TRBJ2-1; possible D gene TRBD1, 5 bases. The CDR3 spans 12 residues. Trimming removed 2 bases from V and 9 bases from J, with 8 bases in between. Germline lookup yields CDR1 LNHDA and CDR2 SQIVND (reference sequence). The CDR3 loop reads CASSIRQGEQFF. The CDR3, as DNA: TGTGCCAGTAGTATAAGGCAGGGTGAGCAGTTCTTC.

This clone was seen only a few times. The chain joins TRBV12-2 to TRBJ2-7; TRBD1 is the table's D call and was not checked against the DNA. TRBV12-2 is a pseudogene segment. The CDR3 sequence is 14 residues long. CDR3 coding DNA: TGTGCAAGTCGCATGGGGCGGATTAACTACGAGCAGTACTTC. It is translated as CASRMGRINYEQYF.

This sequence joins TRBV29-1 and TRBJ2-1, with a weak D call TRBD2 (6 bases). This CDR3 is 14 amino acids long. CDR1 is SQVTM and CDR2 is ANQGSEA in the germline V gene. V was pared by 4 bases and J by 9 bases, with 19 bases between. CDR3 DNA: TGCAGCGTTGGGCGGGACTCCTCGTCCCGTGAGCAGTTCTTC. As protein: CSVGRDSSSREQFF.

The chain joins TRBV28 to TRBJ2-7; 13 positions match TRBD2. The J segment lost 2 bases and the V segment lost 6 bases, leaving 4 bases of the junction unmatched. Germline assignment: CDR1 MDHEN and CDR2 SYDVKM. CDR3 size: 15 residues. CDR3 loop: CASSLTSGGAYEQYF. The CDR3 coding sequence is TGTGCCAGCAGCCTTACTAGCGGGGGGGCCTACGAGCAGTACTTC.

This clone was counted once. V gene TRBV15 combines with J gene TRBJ1-1; D is perhaps TRBD1 (6 bases). V lost 0 bases to trimming and J lost 4 bases, with 15 bases between them. CDR1 and CDR2 (germline): LNHNV, YYDKDF (reference sequence). The CDR3 extends over 16 amino acids. The CDR3, as DNA: TGTGCCACCAGCAGAGATTCAGGGGCGAGGGGCACTGAAGCTTTCTTT. It encodes CATSRDSGARGTEAFF.

This clone appeared a single time. CDR3 DNA: TGTGCCAGCAGCGTAGGGTTTATGGGACAGGTAACTGGCTACACCTTC. Protein product: CASSVGFMGQVTGYTF. The chain combines TRBV9 with TRBJ1-2, with 8 nucleotides matching TRBD1. Trimming at V came to 0 bases and at J to 7 bases, leaving 11 bases not matched to a gene. The CDR3 sequence is 16 residues long. Germline assignment: CDR1 SGDLS and CDR2 YYNGEE.

The chain links TRBV6-6 to TRBJ1-2; TRBD1 might be the D (5 bases). CDR1 and CDR2 from the germline V gene are MNHNY and SVGAGI (reference sequence). The CDR3 is 13 amino acids. V was shortened by 6 bases and J by 2 bases, with 10 bases between the two germline ends. Here the CDR3 reads CASSPQGNYGYTF. The CDR3 DNA follows: TGTGCCAGCAGCCCGCAGGGAAACTATGGCTACACCTTC.

The V gene is TRBV10-1, the J gene TRBJ1-1; D remains ambiguous. The V gene lost 0 bases and the J gene lost 3 bases, with 11 bases spanning the gap. The CDR3 is made up of 15 amino acids. Germline CDR1 is WNHNN and CDR2 is SYGVQD (reference sequence). CDR3 sequence (DNA): TGCGCCAGCAGTGAGTCCCGGGGTCGGGACACTGAAGCTTTCTTT. This sequence encodes CASSESRGRDTEAFF.

This clone was seen a single time. The chain carries TRBV30 and TRBJ2-3; 9 bases line up with TRBD2. CDR3 size: 15 residues. V trimming: 8 bases; J trimming: 0 bases; junction bases outside the gene matches: 9. Germline V gene lookup returns CDR1 GTSNPN and CDR2 SVGIG (reference sequence). CDR3 coding DNA: TGTGCCGTGACTAGCGGAGATTCTAGCACAGATACGCAGTATTTT. Translation: CAVTSGDSSTDTQYF.

The chain recombines TRBV6-1 with TRBJ1-3; D remains unclear. Trimming shortened V by 5 bases and J by 0 bases, and 8 bases separated the two germline ends. The CDR3 has 14 residues. Per the germline V gene, CDR1 is MNHNS and CDR2 is SASEGT. This CDR3 reads CASSFGNSGNTIYF. Here the CDR3 DNA reads TGTGCCAGCAGTTTCGGGAACTCTGGAAACACCATATATTTT.

The genes are TRBV2 and TRBJ2-3; TRBD1 matches at 9 bases. Germline CDR1 and CDR2: SNHLY and FYNNEI. V shed 6 bases, J shed 1 base, and the junction held 5 bases outside the gene matches. The CDR3 is 15 residues long. CDR3 region: CASRVDRGGTDTQYF. The CDR3 DNA sequence: TGTGCCAGCAGGGTGGACAGGGGCGGCACAGATACGCAGTATTTT.

The chain is built from TRBV9 and TRBJ2-7; 10 bases map to TRBD2. Unmatched junction bases numbered 7, after V lost 0 bases and J lost 4 bases. Per the germline V gene, CDR1 is SGDLS and CDR2 is YYNGEE. The CDR3 is 16 residues long. CDR3 loop: CASSVDPSSGRYEQYF. The CDR3 DNA is TGTGCCAGCAGCGTAGACCCTAGTAGCGGGAGGTACGAGCAGTACTTC.

This chain connects TRBV30 to TRBJ2-3; 8 bases agree with TRBD1. CDR1 GTSNPN and CDR2 SVGIG come from the germline V gene (reference sequence). Unmatched junction bases numbered 6, after V lost 2 bases and J lost 2 bases. The CDR3 is 15 amino acids. The CDR3 is CAWSLGTGHTDTQYF. CDR3 in DNA: TGTGCCTGGAGTCTCGGGACAGGACACACAGATACGCAGTATTTT.

The chain links TRBV19 to TRBJ2-7; 9 bases fit TRBD1. V was pared by 5 bases and J by 5 bases, with 7 bases of the junction left unmatched. This CDR3 comprises 14 residues. The germline gives CDR1 LNHDA, CDR2 SQIVND (reference sequence). CDR3: CASSPRDRVNEQYF. As DNA, the CDR3 is TGTGCCAGTAGTCCCCGGGACAGGGTCAACGAGCAGTACTTC.

The V gene is TRBV27, the J gene TRBJ1-2, with D hard to call. Germline lookup yields CDR1 MNHEY and CDR2 SMNVEV (reference sequence). V lost 5 bases to trimming and J lost 3 bases, with 16 bases between them. This CDR3 has 15 amino acids. Here the CDR3 reads CASSPSASEYYGYTF. CDR3 DNA: TGTGCCAGCAGTCCAAGCGCATCTGAATACTATGGCTACACCTTC.

The chain carries TRBV11-2 and TRBJ2-7; TRBD2 matches 8 bases. CDR3 size: 15 residues. CDR1 is SGHAT and CDR2 is FQNNGV in the germline V gene. J was trimmed by 2 bases and V by 1 base; bases with no gene match: 4. This CDR3 is CASSLGAGATYEQYF. In nucleotides, the CDR3 is TGTGCCAGCAGCTTAGGAGCGGGAGCGACCTACGAGCAGTACTTC.